The T cell receptor beta chain under discussion was sequenced for a study of identical twins. Study observations and caveats: With monozygotic twins, out-of-frame TCR alpha sharing exceeded what models estimated.

The CDR3 covers 15 residues. Trimming took 8 bases from V and 3 from J, leaving 19 bases between them. Per the germline V gene, CDR1 is SGHVS and CDR2 is FQNEAQ. TCRdb fed the 5' RACE reads into MiXCR, producing one record per CDR3 protein. The repertoire consists of roughly 720,000 distinct CDR3 sequences, with about 20% occurring once and the leading ten covering over 10%. Regarding this clonotype: What it recognizes is unknown.

These sequences were also reported in another study, on T cells expressing NK-cell markers. That study reports: Seven HCMV-seropositive donors and one seronegative donor made up the eight sequenced donors. These clonotypes, the leaders elsewhere, also led the CD3+CD56-NKG2C+ fraction in several donors. Clarity on HCMV specificity was lacking for the expanded NKG2C+ T cell clones.

This sequence was found in a young woman in good health. Sequencing used PBMCs. The V and J genes are TRBV7-8 and TRBJ2-5; D is uncertain. This CDR3 reads CASSRALWSKETQYF. The DNA of the CDR3 is TGTGCCAGCTCCCGGGCCCTGTGGTCCAAAGAGACCCAGTACTTC.